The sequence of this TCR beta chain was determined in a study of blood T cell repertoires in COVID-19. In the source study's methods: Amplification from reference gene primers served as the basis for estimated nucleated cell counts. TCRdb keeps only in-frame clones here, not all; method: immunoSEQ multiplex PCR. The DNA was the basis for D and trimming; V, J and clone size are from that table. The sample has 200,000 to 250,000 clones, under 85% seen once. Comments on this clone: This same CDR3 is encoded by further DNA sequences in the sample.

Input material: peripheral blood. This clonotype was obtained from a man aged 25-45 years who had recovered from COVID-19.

The CDR3 region is CASSLRGGTEAFF. The CDR3 nucleotides are TGTGCCAGCAGTTTAAGAGGGGGCACTGAAGCTTTCTTT. The rearrangement uses TRBV12-3 or TRBV12-4 and TRBJ1-1; the D gene is possibly TRBD1 (6 bases). CDR3 length: 13 amino acids. The V and J ends lost 2 bases and 4 bases respectively, with 8 bases between them.